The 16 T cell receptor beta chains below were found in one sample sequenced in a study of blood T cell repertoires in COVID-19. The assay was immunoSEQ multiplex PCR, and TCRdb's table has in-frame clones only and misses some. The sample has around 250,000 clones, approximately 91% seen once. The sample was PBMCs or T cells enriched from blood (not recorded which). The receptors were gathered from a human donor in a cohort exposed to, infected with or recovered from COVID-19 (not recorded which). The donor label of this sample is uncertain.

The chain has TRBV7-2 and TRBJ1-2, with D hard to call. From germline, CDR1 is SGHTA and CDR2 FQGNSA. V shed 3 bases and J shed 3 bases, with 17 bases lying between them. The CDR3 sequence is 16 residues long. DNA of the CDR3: TGTGCCAGCAGCTTCAAGATGCTAACAGCGGACTATGGCTACACCTTC. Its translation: CASSFKMLTADYGYTF. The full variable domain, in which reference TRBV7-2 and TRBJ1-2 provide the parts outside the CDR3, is GAGVSQSPSNKVTEKGKDVELRCDPISGHTALYWYRQSLGQGLEFLIYFQGNSAPDKSGLPSDRFSAERTGGSVSTLTIQRTQQEDSAVYLCASSFKMLTADYGYTFGSGTRLTVV.

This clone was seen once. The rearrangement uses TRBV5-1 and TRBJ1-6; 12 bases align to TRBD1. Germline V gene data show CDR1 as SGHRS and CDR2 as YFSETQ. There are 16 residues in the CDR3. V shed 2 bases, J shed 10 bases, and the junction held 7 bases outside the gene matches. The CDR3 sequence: CASSLLGTGGESPLHF. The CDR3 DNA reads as TGCGCCAGCAGCTTACTTGGGACAGGGGGCGAGTCACCCCTCCACTTT.

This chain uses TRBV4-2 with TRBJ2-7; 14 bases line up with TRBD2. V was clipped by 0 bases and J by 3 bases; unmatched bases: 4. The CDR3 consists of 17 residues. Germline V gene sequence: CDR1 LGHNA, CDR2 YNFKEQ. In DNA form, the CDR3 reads TGTGCCAGCAGCCAAGATGGGACTAGCGGGGGCATCTACGAGCAGTACTTC. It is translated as CASSQDGTSGGIYEQYF.

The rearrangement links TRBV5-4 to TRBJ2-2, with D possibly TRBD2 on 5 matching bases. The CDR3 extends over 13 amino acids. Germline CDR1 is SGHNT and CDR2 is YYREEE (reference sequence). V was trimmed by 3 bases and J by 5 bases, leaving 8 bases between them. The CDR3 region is CASSSTRTGELFF. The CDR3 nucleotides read TGTGCCAGCAGCTCTACTAGGACCGGGGAGCTGTTTTTT.

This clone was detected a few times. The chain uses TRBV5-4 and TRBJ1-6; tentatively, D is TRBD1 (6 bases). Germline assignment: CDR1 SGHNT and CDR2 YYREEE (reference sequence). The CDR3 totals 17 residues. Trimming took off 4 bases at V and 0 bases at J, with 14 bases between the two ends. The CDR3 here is CASSPDSSSSYNSPLHF. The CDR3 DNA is TGTGCCAGCAGCCCGGACAGTTCTAGCTCCTATAATTCACCCCTCCACTTT.

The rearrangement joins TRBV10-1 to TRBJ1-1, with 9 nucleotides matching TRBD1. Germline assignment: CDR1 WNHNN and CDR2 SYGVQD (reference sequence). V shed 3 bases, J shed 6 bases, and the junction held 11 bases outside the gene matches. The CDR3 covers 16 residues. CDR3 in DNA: TGCGCCAGCAGTGAAGTTGGGACAGGGATGGGTCCTGAAGCTTTCTTT. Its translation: CASSEVGTGMGPEAFF.

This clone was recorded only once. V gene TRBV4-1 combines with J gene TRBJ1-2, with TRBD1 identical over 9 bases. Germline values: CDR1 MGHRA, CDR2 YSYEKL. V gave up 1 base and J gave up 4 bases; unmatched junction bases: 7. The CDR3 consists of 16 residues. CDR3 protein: CASSQGTGDRAYGYTF. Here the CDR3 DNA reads TGCGCCAGCAGCCAAGGTACAGGGGACAGGGCCTATGGCTACACCTTC.

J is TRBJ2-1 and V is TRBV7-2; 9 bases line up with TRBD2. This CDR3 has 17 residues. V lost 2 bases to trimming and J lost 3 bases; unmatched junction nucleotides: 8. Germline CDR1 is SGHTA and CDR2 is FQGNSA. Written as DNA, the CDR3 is TGTGCCAGCAGCTTACCCCCCGGGCGGGGGGGCTACAATGAGCAGTTCTTC. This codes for CASSLPPGRGGYNEQFF.

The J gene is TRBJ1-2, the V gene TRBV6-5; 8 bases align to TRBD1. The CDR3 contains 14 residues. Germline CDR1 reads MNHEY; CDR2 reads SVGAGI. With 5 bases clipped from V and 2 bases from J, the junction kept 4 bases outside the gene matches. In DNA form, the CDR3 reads TGTGCCAGCAGTCTAAGACAGGGGAACTATGGCTACACCTTC. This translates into CASSLRQGNYGYTF.

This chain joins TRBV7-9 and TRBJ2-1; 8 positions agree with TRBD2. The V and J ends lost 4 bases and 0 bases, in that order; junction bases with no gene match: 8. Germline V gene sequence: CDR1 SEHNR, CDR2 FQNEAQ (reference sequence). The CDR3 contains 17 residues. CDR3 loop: CASSSPGGEVSYNEQFF. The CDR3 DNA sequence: TGTGCCAGCAGCTCCCCCGGGGGGGAGGTCTCCTACAATGAGCAGTTCTTC.

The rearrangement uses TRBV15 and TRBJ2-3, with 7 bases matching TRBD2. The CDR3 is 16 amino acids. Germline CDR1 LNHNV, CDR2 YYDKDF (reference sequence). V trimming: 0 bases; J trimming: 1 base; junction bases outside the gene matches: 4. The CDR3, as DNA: TGTGCCACCAGCAGAGATAAGAGCGGGGGCACAGATACGCAGTATTTT. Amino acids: CATSRDKSGGTDTQYF.

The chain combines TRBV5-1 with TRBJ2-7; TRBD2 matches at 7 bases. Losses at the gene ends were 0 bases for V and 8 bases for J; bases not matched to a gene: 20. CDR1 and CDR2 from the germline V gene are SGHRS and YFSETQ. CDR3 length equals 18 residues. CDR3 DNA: TGCGCCAGCAGCTTGGAGGGAACGGGGGGAACTTCCCGCGGACAGCAGTACTTC. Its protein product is CASSLEGTGGTSRGQQYF.

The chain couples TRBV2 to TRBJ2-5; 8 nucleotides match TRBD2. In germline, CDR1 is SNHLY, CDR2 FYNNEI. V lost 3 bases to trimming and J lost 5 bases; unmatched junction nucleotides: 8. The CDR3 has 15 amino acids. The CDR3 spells CASSDLSGGAETQYF. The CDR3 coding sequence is TGTGCCAGCAGTGATTTATCCGGGGGGGCGGAGACCCAGTACTTC.

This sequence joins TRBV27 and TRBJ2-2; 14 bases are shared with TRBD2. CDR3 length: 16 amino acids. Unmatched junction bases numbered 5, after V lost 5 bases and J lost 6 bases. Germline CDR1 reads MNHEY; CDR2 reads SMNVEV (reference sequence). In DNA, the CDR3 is TGTGCCAGCAGTCCGCTGACTAGCGGGGGGGCCGGGGAGCTGTTTTTT. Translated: CASSPLTSGGAGELFF.

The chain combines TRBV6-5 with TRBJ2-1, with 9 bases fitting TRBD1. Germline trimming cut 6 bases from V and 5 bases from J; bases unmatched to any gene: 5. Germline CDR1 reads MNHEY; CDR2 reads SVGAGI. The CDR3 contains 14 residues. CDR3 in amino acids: CASRGTGNHNEQFF. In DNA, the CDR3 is TGTGCCAGCAGAGGGACAGGGAACCACAATGAGCAGTTCTTC.

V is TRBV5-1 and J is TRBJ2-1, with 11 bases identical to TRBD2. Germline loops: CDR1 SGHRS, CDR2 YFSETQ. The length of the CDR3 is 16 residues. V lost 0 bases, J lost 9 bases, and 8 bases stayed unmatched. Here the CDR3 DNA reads TGCGCCAGCAGCTTGGAGGCTAGCGGGGGGCATGGTGAGCAGTTCTTC. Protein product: CASSLEASGGHGEQFF. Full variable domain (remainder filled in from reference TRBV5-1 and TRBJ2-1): KAGVTQTPRYLIKTRGQQVTLSCSPISGHRSVSWYQQTPGQGLQFLFEYFSETQRNKGNFPGRFSGRQFSNSRSEMNVSTLELGDSALYLCASSLEASGGHGEQFFGPGTRLTVL.